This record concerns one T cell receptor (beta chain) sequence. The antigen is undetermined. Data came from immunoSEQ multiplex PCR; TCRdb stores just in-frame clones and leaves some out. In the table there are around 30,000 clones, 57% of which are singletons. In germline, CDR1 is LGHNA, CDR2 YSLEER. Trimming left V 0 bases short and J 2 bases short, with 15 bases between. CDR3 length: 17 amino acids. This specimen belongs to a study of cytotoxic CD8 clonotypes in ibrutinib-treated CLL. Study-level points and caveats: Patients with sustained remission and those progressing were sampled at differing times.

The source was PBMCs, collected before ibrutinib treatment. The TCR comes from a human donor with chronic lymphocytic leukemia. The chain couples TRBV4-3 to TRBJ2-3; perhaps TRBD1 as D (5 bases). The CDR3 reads CASSQDSGLAVTDTQYF. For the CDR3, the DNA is TGCGCCAGCAGCCAAGATTCAGGGTTGGCGGTCACAGATACGCAGTATTTT.